This entry lists 14 T cell receptor beta chains sequenced from one sample in a study of blood T cell repertoires in COVID-19. Sequencing used immunoSEQ multiplex PCR; TCRdb keeps in-frame clones, though not all of them. The sample consists of a few hundred thousand clones, roughly 90% of them appearing once. Sequencing input: peripheral blood. These receptors came from a man aged 18 to 29 who had recovered from COVID-19.

This chain connects TRBV7-6 to TRBJ1-1, with a weak D call TRBD1 (5 bases). V gave up 5 bases and J gave up 5 bases, with 18 bases separating them. CDR1 SGHVS and CDR2 FNYEAQ come from the germline V gene. The CDR3 totals 15 residues. CDR3 in amino acids: CASSPTPTGATEAFF. The DNA of the CDR3 is TGTGCCAGCAGCCCCACTCCTACAGGAGCGACTGAAGCTTTCTTT.

The rearrangement uses TRBV4-2 and TRBJ2-3; 8 bases map to TRBD2. The CDR3 loop spans 17 amino acids. Per the germline V gene, CDR1 is LGHNA and CDR2 is YNFKEQ. J was trimmed by 0 bases and V by 1 base; bases with no gene match: 6. The chain's CDR3 is CASSQGASGGSTDTQYF. For the CDR3, the DNA is TGTGCCAGCAGCCAAGGGGCCAGCGGGGGTAGCACAGATACGCAGTATTTT.

The chain employs TRBV19 and TRBJ1-5; possibly TRBD1 for D (6 bases). The V gene lost 6 bases and the J gene lost 4 bases, with 16 bases spanning the gap. The CDR3 runs to 15 residues. CDR1 LNHDA and CDR2 SQIVND come from the germline V gene (reference sequence). The chain's CDR3 is CASRTAGAMNQPQHF. CDR3 DNA sequence: TGTGCCAGTAGAACGGCAGGGGCCATGAATCAGCCCCAGCATTTT.

V usage is TRBV5-1 and J usage is TRBJ1-1, with TRBD1 identical over 7 bases. The CDR3 is 14 residues long. Germline-derived CDR1 and CDR2 are SGHRS and YFSETQ. V dropped 3 bases and J dropped 1; count of bases not matched to a gene: 3. The CDR3, as DNA: TGCGCCAGCAGCTGGAGGACAGGGAACACTGAAGCTTTCTTT. This codes for CASSWRTGNTEAFF.

The J gene is TRBJ1-1, the V gene TRBV9, with 9 bases aligning to TRBD1. With V trimmed by 5 bases and J by 0 bases, 5 bases remained unmatched. Germline V gives CDR1 SGDLS, CDR2 YYNGEE. This CDR3 has 15 residues. CDR3 protein: CASSEDRGVNTEAFF. The CDR3 DNA sequence: TGTGCCAGCAGTGAAGACAGGGGGGTGAACACTGAAGCTTTCTTT.

This chain uses TRBV7-2 with TRBJ2-5; tentatively, D is TRBD1 (5 bases). V was shortened by 1 base and J by 7 bases, with 10 bases between the two germline ends. The V gene's germline CDR1 is SGHTA and CDR2 FQGNSA. The CDR3 consists of 13 residues. Here the CDR3 reads CASSLDRLGTQYF. In DNA form, the CDR3 reads TGTGCCAGCAGCTTAGACAGGTTGGGGACCCAGTACTTC.

The rearrangement links TRBV6-1 to TRBJ2-7; TRBD2 agrees at 14 bases. The CDR3 consists of 16 residues. Trimming took 4 bases from V and 2 from J; bases not matched to a gene: 4. The germline V gene has CDR1 MNHNS and CDR2 SASEGT. CDR3: CASSAGTSGRTYEQYF. CDR3 nucleotides: TGTGCCAGCAGTGCCGGGACTAGCGGGAGAACCTACGAGCAGTACTTC.

V usage is TRBV7-3 and J usage is TRBJ2-1, with 9 bases fitting TRBD2. J gave up 9 bases and V 4 bases, and 1 base lay outside the gene matches. The CDR3 runs to 12 residues. From germline, CDR1 is SGHTA and CDR2 FQGTGA. The CDR3 spells CASSSSGVEQFF. The CDR3 DNA follows: TGTGCCAGCAGCTCTAGCGGGGTTGAGCAGTTCTTC.

The chain joins TRBV6-5 to TRBJ1-1, with D perhaps matching TRBD1 (6 bases). CDR1 and CDR2 (germline): MNHEY, SVGAGI. This CDR3 comprises 14 residues. The germline V and J ends were trimmed by 4 bases and 0 bases, with 9 bases remaining between them. DNA for the CDR3: TGTGCCAGCAGTTCAGGGGACCTGAACACTGAAGCTTTCTTT. Amino acid sequence: CASSSGDLNTEAFF.

The chain joins TRBV3-1 (or the pseudogene TRBV3-2) to TRBJ1-2, with TRBD1 identical over 10 bases. The junction had 7 bases not matched to a gene; V was cut back by 0 bases and J by 9 bases. Looked up from germline, CDR1 is LGHDT and CDR2 is YNNKEL (reference sequence). The CDR3 has 15 residues. CDR3 sequence reads: CASSQERTGGLSYTF. CDR3 nucleotides: TGTGCCAGCAGCCAAGAAAGGACAGGGGGATTAAGCTACACCTTC.

The V gene is TRBV27, the J gene TRBJ2-1; TRBD2 agrees at 10 bases. Germline assignment: CDR1 MNHEY and CDR2 SMNVEV (reference sequence). The trim removed 4 bases at V and 8 bases at J, leaving 8 bases unmatched. This CDR3 has 15 amino acids. The CDR3 spells CASSSLSGRVHEQFF. In DNA, the CDR3 is TGTGCCAGCAGTTCCCTCAGCGGGAGGGTGCATGAGCAGTTCTTC.

The gene calls are TRBV9 and TRBJ2-2, with D unclear. V was clipped by 1 base and J by 0 bases, with 13 bases between them. CDR1 and CDR2 from the germline V gene are SGDLS and YYNGEE. The CDR3 extends over 17 amino acids. The CDR3 loop is CASSVLVGIANTGELFF. The DNA of the CDR3 is TGTGCCAGCAGCGTACTGGTTGGCATCGCGAACACCGGGGAGCTGTTTTTT.

The genes are TRBV5-1 and TRBJ2-1; no definite D call. This CDR3 region has 15 residues. The germline V gene has CDR1 SGHRS and CDR2 YFSETQ. The V end was cut by 4 bases, the J end by 2 bases, with 13 bases between. The CDR3 bases are TGCGCCAGCAGCCAGGTGGGCGAAACCTACAATGAGCAGTTCTTC. Translation gives CASSQVGETYNEQFF.

This chain links TRBV13 with TRBJ2-1; TRBD1 agrees at 7 bases. This CDR3 is 13 amino acids long. V lost 5 bases, J lost 6 bases, and 4 bases stayed unmatched. In germline, CDR1 is PRHDT, CDR2 FYEKMQ (reference sequence). CDR3 nucleotides: TGTGCCAGCAGCCGACAGGGTGGCAATGAGCAGTTCTTC. It specifies CASSRQGGNEQFF.